This T cell receptor beta chain was observed in a study of T cell responses to AZD1222 COVID-19 vaccine. A single count supports this clone. Libraries were prepared by immunoSEQ multiplex PCR; TCRdb keeps only in-frame clonotypes and omits some of them. This table holds roughly 100,000 clones, 80% to 90% found once. V was trimmed by 2 bases and J by 3 bases, leaving 14 bases between them. Germline CDR1 MGHRA, CDR2 YSYEKL. CDR3 size: 15 residues. This TCR was sampled from an adult in good health. This specimen was peripheral blood, taken on day 0 of AZD1222 vaccination. The chain uses TRBV4-1 and TRBJ2-7; no firm D call. CDR3 sequence reads: CASSQLLHGRYEQYF. The DNA for the CDR3 is TGCGCCAGCAGCCAACTTTTGCACGGCCGCTACGAGCAGTACTTC.